The T cell receptor (beta chain) described here comes from a study of blood T cell repertoires in COVID-19. Study background: The study drew acute and convalescent COVID-19 samples from the United States, Italy and Spain. The cDNA or gDNA used as material had been derived from T cells, B-cell-depleted T cells, or PBMCs.

This CDR3 spans 14 amino acids. Trimming removed 0 bases at V and 4 bases at J, with 9 bases between. CDR1 LNHNV and CDR2 YYDKDF come from the germline V gene (reference sequence). How the authors handled the data: Estimation of nucleated cell counts was performed using reference gene primer amplification. The assay was immunoSEQ multiplex PCR, and TCRdb's table has in-frame clones only and misses some. The V and J calls and clone size come from that table; D and trimming were worked out from the DNA. The sample lists some 220,000 clones; 65% to 90% were seen once. The Seattle site enrolled patients during active infection and followed them longitudinally.

This rearrangement joins TRBV15 to TRBJ1-2; maybe TRBD1 (5 bases). Sequencing used peripheral blood. The TCR sequence derives from a woman aged 70-85 years with COVID-19, enrolled during active disease. The CDR3 loop is CATSRDREAYGYTF. As DNA, the CDR3 is TGTGCCACCAGCAGAGACAGGGAAGCCTATGGCTACACCTTC.